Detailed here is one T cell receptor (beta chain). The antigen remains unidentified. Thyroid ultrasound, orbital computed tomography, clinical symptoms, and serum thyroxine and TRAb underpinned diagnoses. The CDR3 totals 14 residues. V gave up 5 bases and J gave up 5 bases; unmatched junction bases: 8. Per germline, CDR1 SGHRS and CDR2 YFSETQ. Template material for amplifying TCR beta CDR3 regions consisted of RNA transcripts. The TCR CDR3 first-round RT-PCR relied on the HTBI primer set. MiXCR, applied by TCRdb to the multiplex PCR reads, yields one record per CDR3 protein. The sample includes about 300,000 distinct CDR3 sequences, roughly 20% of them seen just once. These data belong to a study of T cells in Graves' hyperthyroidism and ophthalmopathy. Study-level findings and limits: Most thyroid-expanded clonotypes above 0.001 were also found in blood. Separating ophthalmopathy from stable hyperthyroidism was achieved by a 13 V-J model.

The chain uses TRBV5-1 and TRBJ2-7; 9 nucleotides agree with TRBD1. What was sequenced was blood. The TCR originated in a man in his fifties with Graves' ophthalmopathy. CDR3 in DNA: TGCGCCAGCAGATCCGGGACAGGGATCGACGAGCAGTACTTC. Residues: CASRSGTGIDEQYF.